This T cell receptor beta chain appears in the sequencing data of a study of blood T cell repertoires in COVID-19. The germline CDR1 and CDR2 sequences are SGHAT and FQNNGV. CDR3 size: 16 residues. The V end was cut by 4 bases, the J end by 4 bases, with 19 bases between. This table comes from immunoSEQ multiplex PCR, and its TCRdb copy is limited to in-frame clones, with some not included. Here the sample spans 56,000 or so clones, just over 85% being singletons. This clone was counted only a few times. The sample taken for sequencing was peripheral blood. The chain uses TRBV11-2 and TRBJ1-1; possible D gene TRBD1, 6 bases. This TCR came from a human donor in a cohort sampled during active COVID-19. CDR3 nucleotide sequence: TGTGCCAGCAGCTCCCGGACACGGCGAGGGGGCACTGAAGCTTTCTTT. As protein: CASSSRTRRGGTEAFF.